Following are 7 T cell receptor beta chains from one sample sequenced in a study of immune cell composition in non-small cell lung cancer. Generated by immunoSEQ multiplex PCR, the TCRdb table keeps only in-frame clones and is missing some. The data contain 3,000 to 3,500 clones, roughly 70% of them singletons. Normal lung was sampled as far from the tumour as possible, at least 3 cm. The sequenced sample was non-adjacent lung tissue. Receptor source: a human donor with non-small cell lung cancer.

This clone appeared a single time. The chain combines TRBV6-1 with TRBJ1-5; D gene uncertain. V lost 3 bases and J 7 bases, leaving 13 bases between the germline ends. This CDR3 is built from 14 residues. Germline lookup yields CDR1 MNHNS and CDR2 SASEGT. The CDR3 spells CASSDREWGQPQHF. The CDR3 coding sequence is TGTGCCAGCAGTGACCGGGAGTGGGGACAGCCCCAGCATTTT.

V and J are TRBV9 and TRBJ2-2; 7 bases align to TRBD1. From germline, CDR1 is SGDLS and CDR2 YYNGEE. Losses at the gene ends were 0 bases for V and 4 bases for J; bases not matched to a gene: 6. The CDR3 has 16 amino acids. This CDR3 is CASSVAWTGATGELFF. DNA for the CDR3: TGTGCCAGCAGCGTAGCTTGGACAGGAGCCACCGGGGAGCTGTTTTTT.

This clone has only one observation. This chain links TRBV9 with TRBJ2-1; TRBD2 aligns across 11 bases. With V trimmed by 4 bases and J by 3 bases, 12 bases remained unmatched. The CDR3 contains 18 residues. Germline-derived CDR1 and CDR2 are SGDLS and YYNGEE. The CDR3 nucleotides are TGTGCCAGCAGCCTCCCGACATCTAGCGGGGGGATCTACAATGAGCAGTTCTTC. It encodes CASSLPTSSGGIYNEQFF.

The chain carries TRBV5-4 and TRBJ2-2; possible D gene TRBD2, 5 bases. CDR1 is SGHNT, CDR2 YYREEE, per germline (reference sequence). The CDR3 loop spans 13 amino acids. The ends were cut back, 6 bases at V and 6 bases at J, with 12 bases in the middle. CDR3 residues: CASTPPGAGELFF. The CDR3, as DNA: TGTGCCAGCACCCCCCCCGGGGCCGGGGAGCTGTTTTTT.

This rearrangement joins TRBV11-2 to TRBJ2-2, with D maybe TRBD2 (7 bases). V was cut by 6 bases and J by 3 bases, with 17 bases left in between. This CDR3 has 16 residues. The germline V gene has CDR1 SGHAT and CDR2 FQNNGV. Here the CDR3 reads CASSSKGGTYTGELFF. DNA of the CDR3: TGTGCCAGCAGTTCCAAGGGGGGGACTTACACCGGGGAGCTGTTTTTT. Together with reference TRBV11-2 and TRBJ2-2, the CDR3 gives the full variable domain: EAGVAQSPRYKIIEKRQSVAFWCNPISGHATLYWYQQILGQGPKLLIQFQNNGVVDDSQLPKDRFSAERLKGVDSTLKIQPAKLEDSAVYLCASSSKGGTYTGELFFGEGSRLTVL.

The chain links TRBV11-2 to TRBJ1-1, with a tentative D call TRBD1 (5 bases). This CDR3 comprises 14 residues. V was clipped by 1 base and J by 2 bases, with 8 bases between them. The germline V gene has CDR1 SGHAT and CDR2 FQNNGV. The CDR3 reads CASSLGGGNTEAFF. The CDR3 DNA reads TGTGCCAGCAGCTTAGGGGGGGGAAACACTGAAGCTTTCTTT.

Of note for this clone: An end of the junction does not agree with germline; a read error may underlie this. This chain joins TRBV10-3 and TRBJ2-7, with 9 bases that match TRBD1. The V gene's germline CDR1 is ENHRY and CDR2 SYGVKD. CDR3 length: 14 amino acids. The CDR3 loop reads CASSSTTGGHEQYF. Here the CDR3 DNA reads TGTGCCAGCAGTTCTACGACAGGGGGGCACGAGCAGTACTTC.